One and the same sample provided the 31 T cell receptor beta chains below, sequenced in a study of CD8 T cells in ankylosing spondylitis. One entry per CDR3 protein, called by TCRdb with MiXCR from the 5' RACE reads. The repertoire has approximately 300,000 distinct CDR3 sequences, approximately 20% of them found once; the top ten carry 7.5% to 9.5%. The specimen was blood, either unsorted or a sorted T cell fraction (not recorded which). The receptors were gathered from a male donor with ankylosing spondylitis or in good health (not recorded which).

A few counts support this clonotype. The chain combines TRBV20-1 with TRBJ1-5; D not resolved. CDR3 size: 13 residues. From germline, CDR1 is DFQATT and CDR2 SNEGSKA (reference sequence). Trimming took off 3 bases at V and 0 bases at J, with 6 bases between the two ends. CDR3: CSASTDSNQPQHF. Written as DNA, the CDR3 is TGCAGTGCTAGCACAGATAGCAATCAGCCCCAGCATTTT.

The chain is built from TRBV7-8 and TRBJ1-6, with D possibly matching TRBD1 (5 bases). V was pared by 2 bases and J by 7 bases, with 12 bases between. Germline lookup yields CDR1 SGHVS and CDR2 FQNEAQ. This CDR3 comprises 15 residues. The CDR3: CASSLPGGRNSPLHF. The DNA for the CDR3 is TGTGCCAGCAGCTTACCTGGGGGGAGGAATTCACCCCTCCACTTT.

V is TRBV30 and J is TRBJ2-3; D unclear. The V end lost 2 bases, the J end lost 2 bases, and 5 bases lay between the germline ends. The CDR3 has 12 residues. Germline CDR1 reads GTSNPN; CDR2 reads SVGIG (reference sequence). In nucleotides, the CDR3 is TGTGCCTGGAGTTCGAACACAGATACGCAGTATTTT. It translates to CAWSSNTDTQYF.

The CDR3 region is CSVRKGSNQPQHF. The CDR3 coding sequence is TGCAGCGTAAGAAAGGGTAGCAATCAGCCCCAGCATTTT. The chain carries TRBV29-1 and TRBJ1-5; D gene ambiguous. Trimming shortened V by 6 bases and J by 0 bases, and 9 bases separated the two germline ends. This CDR3 is 13 amino acids long. Germline V CDR1 and CDR2: SQVTM, ANQGSEA.

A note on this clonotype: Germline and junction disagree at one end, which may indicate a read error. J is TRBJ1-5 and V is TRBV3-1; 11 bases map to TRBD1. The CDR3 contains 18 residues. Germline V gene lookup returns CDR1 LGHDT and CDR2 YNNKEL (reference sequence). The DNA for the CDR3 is TGTGCCTGCAGTTTAGGGGGGGACAGGGGGTCTGCCGATCAGCCCCAGCATTTT. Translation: CACSLGGDRGSADQPQHF.

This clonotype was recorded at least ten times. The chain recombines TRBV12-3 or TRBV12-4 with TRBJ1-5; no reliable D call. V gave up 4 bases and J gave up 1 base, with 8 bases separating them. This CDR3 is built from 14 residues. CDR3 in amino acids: CASSWARSNQPQHF. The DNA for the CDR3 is TGTGCCAGCAGTTGGGCAAGGAGCAATCAGCCCCAGCATTTT.

The CDR3 bases are TGTGCCAGCAGCCTGATGCAGGGTCCCGGGGAGCTGTTTTTT. It is translated as CASSLMQGPGELFF. The chain is built from TRBV12-3 or TRBV12-4 and TRBJ2-2; TRBD1 might be the D (5 bases). The CDR3 spans 14 residues. V lost 6 bases to trimming and J lost 6 bases, with 14 bases between them.

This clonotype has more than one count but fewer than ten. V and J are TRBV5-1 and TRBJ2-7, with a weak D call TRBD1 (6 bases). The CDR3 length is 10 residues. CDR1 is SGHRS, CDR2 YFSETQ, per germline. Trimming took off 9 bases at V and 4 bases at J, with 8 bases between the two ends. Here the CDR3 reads CAIRGYEQYV. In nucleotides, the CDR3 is TGCGCCATCAGGGGTTACGAGCAGTACGTC.

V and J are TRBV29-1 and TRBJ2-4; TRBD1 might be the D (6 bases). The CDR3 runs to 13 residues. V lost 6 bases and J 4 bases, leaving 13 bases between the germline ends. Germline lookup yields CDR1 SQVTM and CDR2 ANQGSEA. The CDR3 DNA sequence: TGCAGCGTAGAGGGGACACCGAAAAACATTCAGTACTTC. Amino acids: CSVEGTPKNIQYF.

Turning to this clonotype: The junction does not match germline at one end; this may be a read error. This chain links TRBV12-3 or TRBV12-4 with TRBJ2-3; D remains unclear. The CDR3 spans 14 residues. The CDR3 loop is CASSSLGPADSQYF. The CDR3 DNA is TGTGCCAGCAGTTCCCTTGGCCCAGCAGATTCGCAGTATTTT.

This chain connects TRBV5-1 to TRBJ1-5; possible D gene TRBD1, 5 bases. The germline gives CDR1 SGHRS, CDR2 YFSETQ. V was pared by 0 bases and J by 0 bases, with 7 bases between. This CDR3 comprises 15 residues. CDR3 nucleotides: TGCGCCAGCAGCTTGGAGGGGTTTAGCAATCAGCCCCAGCATTTT. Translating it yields CASSLEGFSNQPQHF.

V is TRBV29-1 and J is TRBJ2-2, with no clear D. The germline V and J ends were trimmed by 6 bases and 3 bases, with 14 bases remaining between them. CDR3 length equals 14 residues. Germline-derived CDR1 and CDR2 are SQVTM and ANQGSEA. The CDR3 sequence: CSVATTTYTGELFF. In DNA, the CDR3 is TGCAGCGTGGCCACGACAACTTACACCGGGGAGCTGTTTTTT.

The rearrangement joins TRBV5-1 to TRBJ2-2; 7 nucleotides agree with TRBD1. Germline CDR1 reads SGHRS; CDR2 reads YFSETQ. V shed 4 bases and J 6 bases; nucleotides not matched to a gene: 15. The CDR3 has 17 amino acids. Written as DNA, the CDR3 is TGCGCCAGCAGCATTCGTCGACAGGGTTGGGAATCCGGGGAGCTGTTTTTT. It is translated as CASSIRRQGWESGELFF.

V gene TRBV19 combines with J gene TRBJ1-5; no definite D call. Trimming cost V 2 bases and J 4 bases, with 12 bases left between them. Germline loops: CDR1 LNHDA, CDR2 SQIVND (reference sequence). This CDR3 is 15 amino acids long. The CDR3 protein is CASSISVLGNQPQHF. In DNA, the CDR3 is TGTGCCAGTAGTATATCCGTCCTGGGAAATCAGCCCCAGCATTTT. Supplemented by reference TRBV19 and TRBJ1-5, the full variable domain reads DGGITQSPKYLFRKEGQNVTLSCEQNLNHDAMYWYRQDPGQGLRLIYYSQIVNDFQKGDIAEGYSVSREKKESFPLTVTSAQKNPTAFYLCASSISVLGNQPQHFGDGTRLSIL.

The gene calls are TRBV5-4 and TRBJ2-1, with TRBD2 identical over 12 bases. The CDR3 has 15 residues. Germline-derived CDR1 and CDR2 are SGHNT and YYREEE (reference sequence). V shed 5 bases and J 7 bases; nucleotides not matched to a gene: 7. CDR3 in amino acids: CASRSGTSGLNEQFF. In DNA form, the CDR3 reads TGTGCCAGCAGATCCGGGACTAGCGGGTTGAATGAGCAGTTCTTC.

CDR3 bases: TGTGCCAGCTCACCATACTCCGACAGGAGGTACACAGATACGCAGTATTTT. It is translated as CASSPYSDRRYTDTQYF. The chain uses TRBV18 and TRBJ2-3, with D possibly being TRBD1 (6 bases). The germline V gene encodes CDR1 KGHSH and CDR2 LQKENI. V lost 2 bases, J lost 2 bases, and 17 bases lay in between. This CDR3 is 17 amino acids long.

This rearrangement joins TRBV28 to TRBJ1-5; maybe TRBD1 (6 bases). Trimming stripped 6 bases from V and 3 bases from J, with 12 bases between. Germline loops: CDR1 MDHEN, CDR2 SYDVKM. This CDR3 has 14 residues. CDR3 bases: TGTGCCAGCAGCCCGGACAGTACCAATCAGCCCCAGCATTTT. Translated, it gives CASSPDSTNQPQHF.

CDR3: CASAGAVGNQPQHF. The DNA for the CDR3 is TGCGCCAGCGCCGGGGCTGTGGGAAATCAGCCCCAGCATTTT. The rearrangement joins TRBV10-2 to TRBJ1-5; maybe TRBD1 (5 bases). The CDR3 runs 14 residues. CDR1 is WSHSY and CDR2 is SAAADI in the germline V gene. V lost 8 bases and J lost 4, with 15 bases in between.

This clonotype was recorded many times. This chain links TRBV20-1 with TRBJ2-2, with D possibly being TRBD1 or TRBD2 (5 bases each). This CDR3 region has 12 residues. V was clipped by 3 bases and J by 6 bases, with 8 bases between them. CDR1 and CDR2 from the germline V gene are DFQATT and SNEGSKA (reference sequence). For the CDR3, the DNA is TGCAGTGCTAGGGGACCCCCCGGGGAGCTGTTTTTT. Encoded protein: CSARGPPGELFF.

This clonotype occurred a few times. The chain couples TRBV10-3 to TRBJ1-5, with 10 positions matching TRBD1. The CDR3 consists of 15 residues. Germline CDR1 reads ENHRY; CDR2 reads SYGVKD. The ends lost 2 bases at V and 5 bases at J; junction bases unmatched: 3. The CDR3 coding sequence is TGTGCCATCAGTGAGCAAGGGACAGGGGATCAGCCCCAGCATTTT. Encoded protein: CAISEQGTGDQPQHF.

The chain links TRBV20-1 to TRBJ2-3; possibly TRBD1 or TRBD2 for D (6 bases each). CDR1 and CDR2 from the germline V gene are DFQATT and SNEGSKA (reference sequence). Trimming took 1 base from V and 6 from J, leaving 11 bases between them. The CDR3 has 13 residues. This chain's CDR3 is CSARVPGGDTQYF. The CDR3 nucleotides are TGCAGTGCTAGAGTCCCCGGGGGCGATACGCAGTATTTT.

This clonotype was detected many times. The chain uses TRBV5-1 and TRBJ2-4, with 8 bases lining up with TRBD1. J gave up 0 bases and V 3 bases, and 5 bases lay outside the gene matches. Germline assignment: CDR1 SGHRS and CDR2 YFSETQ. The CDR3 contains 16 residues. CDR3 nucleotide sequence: TGCGCCAGCAGCTCAACAGGGGGAAGAGCCAAAAACATTCAGTACTTC. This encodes CASSSTGGRAKNIQYF.

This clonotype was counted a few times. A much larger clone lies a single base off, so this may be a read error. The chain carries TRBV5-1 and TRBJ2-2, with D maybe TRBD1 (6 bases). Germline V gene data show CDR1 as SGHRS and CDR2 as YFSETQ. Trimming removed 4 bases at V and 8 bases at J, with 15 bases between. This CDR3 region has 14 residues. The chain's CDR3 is CASSTGSTLGELFF. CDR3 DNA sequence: TGCGCCAGCAGCACAGGGTCTACCTTGGGGGAGCTGTTTTTT.

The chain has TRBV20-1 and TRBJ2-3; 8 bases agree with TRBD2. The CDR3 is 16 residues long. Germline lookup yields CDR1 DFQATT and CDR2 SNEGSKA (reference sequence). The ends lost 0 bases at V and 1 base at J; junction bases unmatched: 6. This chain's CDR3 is CSARDLAGGRTDTQYF. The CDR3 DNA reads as TGCAGTGCTAGAGATCTTGCGGGGGGCCGCACAGATACGCAGTATTTT.

The CDR3 DNA reads TGTGCCAGCAGCTCACTGTGGAATAGCCAGGGAGACACTGAAGCTTTCTTT. Protein product: CASSSLWNSQGDTEAFF. The genes are TRBV7-9 and TRBJ1-1, with D perhaps TRBD1 (5 bases). The V end lost 4 bases, the J end lost 3 bases, and 21 bases lay between the germline ends. The CDR3 consists of 17 residues. Germline V gives CDR1 SEHNR, CDR2 FQNEAQ (reference sequence).

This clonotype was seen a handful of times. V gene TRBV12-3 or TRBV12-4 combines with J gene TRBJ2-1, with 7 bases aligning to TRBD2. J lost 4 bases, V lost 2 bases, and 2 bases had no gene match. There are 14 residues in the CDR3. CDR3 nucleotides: TGTGCCAGCAGTTTAAGCGGGAAATACAATGAGCAGTTCTTC. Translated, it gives CASSLSGKYNEQFF.

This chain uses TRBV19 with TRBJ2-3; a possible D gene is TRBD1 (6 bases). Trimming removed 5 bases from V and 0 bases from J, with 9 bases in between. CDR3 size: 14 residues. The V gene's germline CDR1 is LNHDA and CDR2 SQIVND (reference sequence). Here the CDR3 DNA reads TGTGCCAGTAGTTCACAGGGAAGCACAGATACGCAGTATTTT. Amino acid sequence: CASSSQGSTDTQYF.

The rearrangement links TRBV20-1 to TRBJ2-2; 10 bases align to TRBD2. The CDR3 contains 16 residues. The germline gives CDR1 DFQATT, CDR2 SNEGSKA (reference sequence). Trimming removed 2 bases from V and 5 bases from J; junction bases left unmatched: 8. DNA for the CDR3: TGCAGTGCTAGACCGGGACTAGCGATCTTAACCGGGGAGCTGTTTTTT. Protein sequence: CSARPGLAILTGELFF.

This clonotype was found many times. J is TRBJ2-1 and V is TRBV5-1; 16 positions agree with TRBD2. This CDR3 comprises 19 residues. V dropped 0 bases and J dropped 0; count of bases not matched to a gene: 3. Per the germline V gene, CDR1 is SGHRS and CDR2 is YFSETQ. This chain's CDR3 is CASSLEGLAGGSSYNEQFF. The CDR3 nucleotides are TGCGCCAGCAGCTTGGAGGGACTAGCGGGAGGGAGCTCCTACAATGAGCAGTTCTTC.

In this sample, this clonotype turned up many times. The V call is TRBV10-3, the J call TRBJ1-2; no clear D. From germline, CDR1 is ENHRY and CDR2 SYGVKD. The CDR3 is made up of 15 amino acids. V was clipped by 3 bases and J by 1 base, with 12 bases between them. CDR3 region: CAISDVGSRNYGYTF. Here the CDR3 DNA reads TGTGCCATCAGTGATGTAGGCTCACGTAACTATGGCTACACCTTC.

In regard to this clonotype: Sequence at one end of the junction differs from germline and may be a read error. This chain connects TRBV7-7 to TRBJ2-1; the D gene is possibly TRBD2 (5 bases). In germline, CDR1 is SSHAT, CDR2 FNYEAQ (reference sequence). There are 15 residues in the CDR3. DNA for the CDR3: TGTGCTAGCAGCCCCGTCGGGGTACACTACAATGAGCAGTTCTTC. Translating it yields CASSPVGVHYNEQFF.